The sequence of this T cell receptor (beta chain) was determined in a study of T-cell reconstitution after alpha-beta-depleted transplantation in children. The library targeted TCRbeta and was prepared with unique molecular identifiers. TCRdb analysed the PCR reads with MiXCR anew, one entry per CDR3 protein. The table records some 340,000 distinct CDR3 sequences, about 9.3% of them present only once. In its sample, this clonotype was seen a few times. The clonotype was recovered from a human donor who donated a stem cell graft to a child with acute lymphoblastic leukemia. The sample here was PBMCs from the stem cell graft donor, taken from the stem cell graft.

CDR3 in amino acids: CASSLGTENTIYF. As DNA, the CDR3 is TGTGCCAGCAGTTTAGGCACTGAAAACACCATATATTTT. The chain couples TRBV12-3 or TRBV12-4 to TRBJ1-3; D is unclear. The CDR3 runs 13 residues. The V gene lost 1 base and the J gene lost 6 bases, with 7 bases spanning the gap.